These T cell receptor beta chains were read from a single sample in a study of OX40 agonist ivuxolimab in advanced cancers. TCRdb's table, derived via immunoSEQ multiplex PCR, lists solely in-frame clones and lacks some. The sample consists of approximately 91,000 clones, around 85% of them appearing once. The sample consisted of CD4+ or CD8+ T cells sorted from blood, taken in a trial of the OX40 agonist ivuxolimab. The receptors here all came from an adult with an advanced solid tumor such as melanoma, head and neck, liver or kidney cancer. Both conserved end residues are part of each CDR3. Fields, in order: V gene, clone size, D gene, J gene, CDR3 DNA, CDR3 protein. A D gene is named only where the DNA matches it firmly. Some rows have no size entry. The others give once, few or many, or a class for an expanded clone.

v_call: TRBV5-4
clone_size: -
d_call: TRBD1
j_call: TRBJ1-1
cdr3_nt: TGTGCCAGCAGCCCCTGGACAGGGATGAACACTGAAGCTTTCTTT
cdr3_aa: CASSPWTGMNTEAFF

v_call: TRBV10-2
clone_size: few
d_call: TRBD1
j_call: TRBJ2-1
cdr3_nt: TGCGCCAGCAGTGTTACACAGGGGGCTGAGCAGTTCTTC
cdr3_aa: CASSVTQGAEQFF

v_call: TRBV9
clone_size: -
d_call: TRBD1
j_call: TRBJ1-5
cdr3_nt: TGTGCCAGCAGCGCCGGGACAGGAACTCAGCCCCAGCATTTT
cdr3_aa: CASSAGTGTQPQHF

v_call: TRBV7-9
clone_size: -
d_call: TRBD1
j_call: TRBJ1-4
cdr3_nt: TGTGCCAGCAGCTTGCGACAGGGGCCAGGACCAGAAAAACTGTTTTTT
cdr3_aa: CASSLRQGPGPEKLFF

v_call: TRBV7-3
clone_size: -
d_call: TRBD1
j_call: TRBJ2-7
cdr3_nt: TGTGCCAGCAGCCCCTCGGGACAGGGTGACGAGCAGTACTTC
cdr3_aa: CASSPSGQGDEQYF

v_call: TRBV19
clone_size: -
d_call: TRBD1
j_call: TRBJ1-3
cdr3_nt: TGTGCCAGTACTCCCGGGACAGGGGAATATAGTCCTGGAAACACCATATATTTT
cdr3_aa: CASTPGTGEYSPGNTIYF

v_call: TRBV19
clone_size: -
d_call: -
j_call: TRBJ1-1
cdr3_nt: TGTGCCAGTCGGGATATTAGAAACGGGCCTGAAGCTTTCTTT
cdr3_aa: CASRDIRNGPEAFF

v_call: TRBV5-1
clone_size: -
d_call: -
j_call: TRBJ2-1
cdr3_nt: TGCGCCAGCAGGGTAGTCGGCTCCTACAATGAGCAGTTCTTC
cdr3_aa: CASRVVGSYNEQFF

v_call: TRBV29-1
clone_size: -
d_call: -
j_call: TRBJ2-5
cdr3_nt: TGCAGCGTTGAAGTGGAGGGGGCGAGAGAGACCCAGTACTTC
cdr3_aa: CSVEVEGARETQYF

v_call: TRBV7-2
clone_size: -
d_call: -
j_call: TRBJ2-3
cdr3_nt: TGTGCCAGCAGCCCCTATAGCGGCACAGATACGCAGTATTTT
cdr3_aa: CASSPYSGTDTQYF

v_call: TRBV5-4
clone_size: -
d_call: -
j_call: TRBJ2-3
cdr3_nt: TGTGCCAGCAGCCGGGTGGTGGGGGACACAGATACGCAGTATTTT
cdr3_aa: CASSRVVGDTDTQYF

v_call: TRBV7-2
clone_size: -
d_call: -
j_call: TRBJ1-5
cdr3_nt: TGTGCCAGCAGCTCGGGCGGGGGCCACAATCAGCCCCAGCATTTT
cdr3_aa: CASSSGGGHNQPQHF

v_call: TRBV19
clone_size: once
d_call: -
j_call: TRBJ1-2
cdr3_nt: TGTGCCAGTAGTACGGGTTTGGGGGGTCGACTTGGCTACACCTTC
cdr3_aa: CASSTGLGGRLGYTF

v_call: TRBV30
clone_size: -
d_call: -
j_call: TRBJ1-5
cdr3_nt: TGTGCCTGGAGGCAGGATAATCAGCCCCAGCATTTT
cdr3_aa: CAWRQDNQPQHF

v_call: TRBV7-2
clone_size: -
d_call: -
j_call: TRBJ1-1
cdr3_nt: TGTGCCAGCAGCTTAGAAGAGGTCACTGAAGCTTTCTTT
cdr3_aa: CASSLEEVTEAFF

v_call: TRBV4-3
clone_size: few
d_call: TRBD1
j_call: TRBJ2-3
cdr3_nt: TGCGCCAGCAGCCAACTGACAGGGGATACGCAGTATTTT
cdr3_aa: CASSQLTGDTQYF

v_call: TRBV11-3
clone_size: -
d_call: TRBD2
j_call: TRBJ2-5
cdr3_nt: TGTGCCAGCAGCTTAGGGGCTAGCGGGGGGACCCAGTACTTC
cdr3_aa: CASSLGASGGTQYF

v_call: TRBV9
clone_size: -
d_call: -
j_call: TRBJ2-3
cdr3_nt: TGTGCCAGCAGCGTGGCCTTAGGGGTTCTCACAGATACGCAGTATTTT
cdr3_aa: CASSVALGVLTDTQYF

v_call: TRBV29-1
clone_size: -
d_call: TRBD1
j_call: TRBJ2-5
cdr3_nt: TGCAGCGTGTCCGGGACAGGCGGGGAGACCCAGTACTTC
cdr3_aa: CSVSGTGGETQYF

v_call: TRBV5-1
clone_size: few
d_call: -
j_call: TRBJ1-4
cdr3_nt: TGCGCCAGCAGCCCGGGGGGCGGAGATAATGAAAAACTGTTTTTT
cdr3_aa: CASSPGGGDNEKLFF

v_call: TRBV18
clone_size: -
d_call: TRBD1
j_call: TRBJ1-1
cdr3_nt: TGTGCCAGCTCACCGGGGACAGTTTACACTGAAGCTTTCTTT
cdr3_aa: CASSPGTVYTEAFF

v_call: TRBV11-2
clone_size: -
d_call: -
j_call: TRBJ1-4
cdr3_nt: TGTGCCAGCAGCTTATCACCGGGAAGAAATGAAAAACTGTTTTTT
cdr3_aa: CASSLSPGRNEKLFF

v_call: TRBV27
clone_size: -
d_call: -
j_call: TRBJ2-7
cdr3_nt: TGTGCCAGCAGTTTATCCCCCCCGGGACGGATGCAGTACTTC
cdr3_aa: CASSLSPPGRMQYF